The present T cell receptor beta chain was sequenced within a study of breast tumors, draining lymph nodes, adjacent tissues. One entry per CDR3 protein, called by TCRdb with MiXCR from the multiplex PCR reads. Here the sample spans 11,000 to 15,000 distinct CDR3 sequences, around 55% being singletons. The CDR3 has 14 residues. Germline V gene data show CDR1 as MRHNA and CDR2 as SNTAGT. Trimming cost V 3 bases and J 5 bases, with 10 bases left between them. This clonotype is deemed medium-sized. The clonotype comes from a female donor with breast cancer. Some clones in this sample may be carry-over from other donors' samples. V usage is TRBV6-4 and J usage is TRBJ2-2, with D possibly TRBD1 on 5 matching bases. Sequences were obtained from tumor-adjacent breast tissue. The CDR3 nucleotides are TGTGCCAGCAGTGAACAGGTCGGGACCGGGGAGCTGTTTTTT. Protein product: CASSEQVGTGELFF.